Here is one T cell receptor beta chain with its context. These data originate in a study of T cells in Graves' hyperthyroidism and ophthalmopathy. Regions amplified from RNA transcripts were the TCR beta CDR3 regions. Researchers ran a first-round RT-PCR on the TCR CDR3 using the HTBI primer set. TCRdb reprocessed the multiplex PCR reads via MiXCR and lists one record per CDR3 protein. This repertoire shows hundreds of thousands of distinct CDR3 sequences, 38% found once; its top ten account for 8.9%. The V gene lost 2 bases and the J gene lost 4 bases, with 14 bases spanning the gap. The CDR3 has 15 amino acids. Germline-derived CDR1 and CDR2 are ENHRY and SYGVKD. No ophthalmopathy progression within 18 months constituted stable Graves' hyperthyroidism.

The chain has TRBV10-3 and TRBJ1-2; D perhaps matches TRBD1 (5 bases). Sequencing used blood. This TCR was sampled from a man younger than 30 with Graves' hyperthyroidism. In nucleotides, the CDR3 is TGTGCCATCAGTGAGGGCAGGGACGGATTCTATGGCTACACCTTC. It yields the protein CAISEGRDGFYGYTF.